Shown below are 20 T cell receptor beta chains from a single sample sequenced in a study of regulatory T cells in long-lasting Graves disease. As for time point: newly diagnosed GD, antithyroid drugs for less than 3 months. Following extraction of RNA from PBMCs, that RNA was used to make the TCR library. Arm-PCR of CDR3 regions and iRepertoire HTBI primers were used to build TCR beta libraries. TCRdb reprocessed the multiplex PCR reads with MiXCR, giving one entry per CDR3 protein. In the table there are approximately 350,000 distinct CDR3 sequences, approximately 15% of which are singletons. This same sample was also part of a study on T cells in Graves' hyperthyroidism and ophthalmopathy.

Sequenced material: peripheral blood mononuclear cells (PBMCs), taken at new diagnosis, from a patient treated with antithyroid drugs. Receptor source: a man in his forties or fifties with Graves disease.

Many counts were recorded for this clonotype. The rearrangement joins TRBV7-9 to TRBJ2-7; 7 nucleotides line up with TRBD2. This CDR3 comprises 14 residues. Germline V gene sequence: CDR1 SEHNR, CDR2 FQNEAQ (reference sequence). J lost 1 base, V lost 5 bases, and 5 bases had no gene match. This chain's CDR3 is CASSQAGPSYEQYF. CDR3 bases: TGTGCCAGCAGCCAAGCGGGACCTTCCTACGAGCAGTACTTC.

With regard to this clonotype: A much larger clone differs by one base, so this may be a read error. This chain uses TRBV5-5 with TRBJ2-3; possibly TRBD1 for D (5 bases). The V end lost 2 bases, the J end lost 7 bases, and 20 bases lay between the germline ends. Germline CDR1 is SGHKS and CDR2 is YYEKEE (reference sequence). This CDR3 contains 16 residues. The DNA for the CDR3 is TGTGCCAGCAGCTTAGTCCTCGATAGCCAGGGCAATACGCAGTATTTT. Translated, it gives CASSLVLDSQGNTQYF.

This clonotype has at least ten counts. This chain's CDR3 is CASSSSGTGWYEQYF. The CDR3 nucleotides are TGTGCCAGCAGTTCCTCCGGGACAGGGTGGTACGAGCAGTACTTC. The chain joins TRBV27 to TRBJ2-7, with 9 bases that match TRBD1. The germline V gene encodes CDR1 MNHEY and CDR2 SMNVEV (reference sequence). The J segment lost 4 bases and the V segment lost 4 bases, leaving 8 bases of the junction unmatched. The length of the CDR3 is 15 residues.

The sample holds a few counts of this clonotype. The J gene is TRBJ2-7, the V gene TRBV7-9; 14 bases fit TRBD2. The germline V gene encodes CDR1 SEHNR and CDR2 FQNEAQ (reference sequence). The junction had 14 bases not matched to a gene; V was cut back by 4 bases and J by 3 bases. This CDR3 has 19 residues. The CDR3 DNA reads TGTGCCAGCAGCTCCCCCGGGACTAGCGGGGGCCATCCCTACTACGAGCAGTACTTC. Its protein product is CASSSPGTSGGHPYYEQYF.

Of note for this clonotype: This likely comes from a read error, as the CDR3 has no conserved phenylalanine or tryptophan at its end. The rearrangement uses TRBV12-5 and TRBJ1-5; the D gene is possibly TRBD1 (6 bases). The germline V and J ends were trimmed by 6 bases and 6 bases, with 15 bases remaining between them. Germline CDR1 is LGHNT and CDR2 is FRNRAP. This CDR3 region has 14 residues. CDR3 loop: CASGRTELIQPQHS. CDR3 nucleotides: TGTGCTAGTGGCAGGACAGAGCTTATTCAGCCCCAGCATTCT.

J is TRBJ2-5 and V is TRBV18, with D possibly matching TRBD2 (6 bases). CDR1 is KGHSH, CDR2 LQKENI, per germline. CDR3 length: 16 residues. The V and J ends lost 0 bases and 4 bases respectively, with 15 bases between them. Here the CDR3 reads CASSPPGVTGGETQYF. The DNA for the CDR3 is TGTGCCAGCTCACCACCGGGTGTCACCGGGGGAGAGACCCAGTACTTC.

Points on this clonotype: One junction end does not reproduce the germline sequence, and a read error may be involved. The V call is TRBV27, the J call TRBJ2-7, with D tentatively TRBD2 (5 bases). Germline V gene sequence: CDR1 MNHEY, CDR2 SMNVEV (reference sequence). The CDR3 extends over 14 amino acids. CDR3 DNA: TGTGCCAGCAGTCTCCGCGGGCTCTCCTACGAGCGGTACTTC. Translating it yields CASSLRGLSYERYF.

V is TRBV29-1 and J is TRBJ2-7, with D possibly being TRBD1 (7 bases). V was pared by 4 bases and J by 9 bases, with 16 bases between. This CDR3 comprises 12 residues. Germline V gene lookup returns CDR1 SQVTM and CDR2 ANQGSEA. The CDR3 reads CSVVQGEVAQYF. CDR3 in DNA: TGCAGCGTTGTTCAGGGGGAGGTCGCGCAGTACTTC.

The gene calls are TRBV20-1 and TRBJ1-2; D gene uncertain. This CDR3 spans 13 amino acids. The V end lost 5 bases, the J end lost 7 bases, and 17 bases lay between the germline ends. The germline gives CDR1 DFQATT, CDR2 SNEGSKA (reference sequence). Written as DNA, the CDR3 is TGCAGTGCTTCACCAATGAGGCGGCTTGGCTACACCTTC. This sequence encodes CSASPMRRLGYTF.

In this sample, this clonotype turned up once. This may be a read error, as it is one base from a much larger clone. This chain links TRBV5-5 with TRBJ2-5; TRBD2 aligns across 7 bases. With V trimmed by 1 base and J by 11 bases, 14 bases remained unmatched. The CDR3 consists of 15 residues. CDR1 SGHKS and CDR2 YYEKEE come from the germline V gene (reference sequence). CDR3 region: CASSLWSGGNNEQYF. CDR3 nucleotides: TGTGCCAGCAGCTTGTGGTCGGGGGGTAACAATGAGCAGTACTTC.

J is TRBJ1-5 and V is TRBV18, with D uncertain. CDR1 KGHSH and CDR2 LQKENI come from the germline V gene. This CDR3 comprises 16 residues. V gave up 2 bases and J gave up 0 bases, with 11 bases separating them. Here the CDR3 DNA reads TGTGCCAGCTCACCAAATGTCAGTTATAGCAATCAGCCCCAGCATTTT. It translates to CASSPNVSYSNQPQHF.

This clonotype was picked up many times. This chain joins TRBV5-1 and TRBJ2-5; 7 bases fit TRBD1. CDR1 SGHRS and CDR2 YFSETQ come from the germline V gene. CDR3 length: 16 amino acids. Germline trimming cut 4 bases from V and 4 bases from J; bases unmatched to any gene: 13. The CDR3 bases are TGCGCCAGCAGCCCAGGACCGACAGGGATAGGAGAGACCCAGTACTTC. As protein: CASSPGPTGIGETQYF.

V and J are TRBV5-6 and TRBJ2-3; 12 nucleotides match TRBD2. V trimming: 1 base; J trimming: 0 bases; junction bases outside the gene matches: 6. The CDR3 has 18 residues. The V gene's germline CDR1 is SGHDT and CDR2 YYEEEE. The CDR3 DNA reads TGTGCCAGCAGCTTGATGACTAGCGGGGGACACAGCACAGATACGCAGTATTTT. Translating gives CASSLMTSGGHSTDTQYF.

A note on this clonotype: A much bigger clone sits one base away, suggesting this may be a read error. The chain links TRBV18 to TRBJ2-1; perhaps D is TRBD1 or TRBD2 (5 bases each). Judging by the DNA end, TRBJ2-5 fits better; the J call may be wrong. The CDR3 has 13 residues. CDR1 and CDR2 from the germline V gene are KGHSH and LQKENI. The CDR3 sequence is CASLPGTKETQYF. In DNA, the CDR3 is TGTGCCAGCTTACCAGGGACGAAAGAGACCCAGTACTTC.

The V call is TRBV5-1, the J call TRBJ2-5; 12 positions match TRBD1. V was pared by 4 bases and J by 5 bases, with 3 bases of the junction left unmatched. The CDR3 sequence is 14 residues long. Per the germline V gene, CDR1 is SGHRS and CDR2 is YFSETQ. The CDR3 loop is CASSVGQGAETQYF. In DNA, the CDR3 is TGCGCCAGCAGCGTGGGACAGGGGGCTGAGACCCAGTACTTC.

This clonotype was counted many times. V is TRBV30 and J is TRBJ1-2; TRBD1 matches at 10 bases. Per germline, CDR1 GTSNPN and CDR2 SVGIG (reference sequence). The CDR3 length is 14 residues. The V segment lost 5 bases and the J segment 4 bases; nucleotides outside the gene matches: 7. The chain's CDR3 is CAWVGTGARYGYTF. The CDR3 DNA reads TGTGCCTGGGTCGGGACAGGGGCTCGCTATGGCTACACCTTC.

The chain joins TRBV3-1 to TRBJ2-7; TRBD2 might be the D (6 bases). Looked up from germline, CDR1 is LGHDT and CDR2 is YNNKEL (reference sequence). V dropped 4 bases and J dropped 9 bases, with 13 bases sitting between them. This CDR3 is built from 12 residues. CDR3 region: CASSLPGSGQYF. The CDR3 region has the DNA TGTGCCAGCAGCCTCCCGGGTAGCGGGCAGTACTTC.

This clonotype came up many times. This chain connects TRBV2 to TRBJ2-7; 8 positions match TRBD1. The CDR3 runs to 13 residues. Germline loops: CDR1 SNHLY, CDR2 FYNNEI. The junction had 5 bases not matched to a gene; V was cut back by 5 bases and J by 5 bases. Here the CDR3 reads CASSRTGSDEQYF. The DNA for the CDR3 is TGTGCCAGCAGTCGGACAGGGAGCGACGAGCAGTACTTC.

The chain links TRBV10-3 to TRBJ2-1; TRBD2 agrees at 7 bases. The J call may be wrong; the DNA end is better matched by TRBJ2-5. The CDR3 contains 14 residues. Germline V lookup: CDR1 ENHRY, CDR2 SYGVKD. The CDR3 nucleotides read TGTGCCATCAGTGCTAGCGGATCAAAAGAGACCCAGTACTTC. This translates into CAISASGSKETQYF.

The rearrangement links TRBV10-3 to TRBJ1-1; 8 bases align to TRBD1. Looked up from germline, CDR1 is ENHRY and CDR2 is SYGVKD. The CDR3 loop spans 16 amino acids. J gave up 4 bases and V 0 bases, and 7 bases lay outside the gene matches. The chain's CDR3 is CAISESETGASTEAFF. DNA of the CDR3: TGTGCCATCAGTGAGTCCGAGACAGGGGCGTCCACTGAAGCTTTCTTT.